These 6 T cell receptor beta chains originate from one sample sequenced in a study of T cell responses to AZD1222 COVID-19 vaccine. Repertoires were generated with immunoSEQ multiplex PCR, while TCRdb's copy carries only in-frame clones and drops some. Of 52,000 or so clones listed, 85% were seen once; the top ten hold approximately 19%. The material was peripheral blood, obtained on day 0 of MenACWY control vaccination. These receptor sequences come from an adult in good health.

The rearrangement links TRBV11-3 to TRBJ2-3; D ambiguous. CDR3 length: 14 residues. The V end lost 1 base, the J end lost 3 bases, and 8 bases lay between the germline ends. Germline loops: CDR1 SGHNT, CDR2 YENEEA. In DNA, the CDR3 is TGTGCCAGCAGCTTAGGCAGGTTAACAGATACGCAGTATTTT. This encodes CASSLGRLTDTQYF.

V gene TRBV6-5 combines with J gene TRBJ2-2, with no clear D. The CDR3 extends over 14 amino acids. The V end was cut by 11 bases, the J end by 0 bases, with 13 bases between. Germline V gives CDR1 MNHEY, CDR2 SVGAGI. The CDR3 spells CAARRTANTGELFF. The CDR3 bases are TGTGCCGCCCGGCGGACGGCGAACACCGGGGAGCTGTTTTTT.

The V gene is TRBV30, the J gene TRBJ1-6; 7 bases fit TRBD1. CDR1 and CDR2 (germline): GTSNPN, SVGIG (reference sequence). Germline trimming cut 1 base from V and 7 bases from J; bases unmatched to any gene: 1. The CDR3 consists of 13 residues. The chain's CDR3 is CAWSAGGNSPLHF. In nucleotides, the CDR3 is TGTGCCTGGAGTGCAGGGGGGAATTCACCCCTCCACTTT.

The CDR3 DNA follows: TGCGCCAGCAGCTTCGACAGGGCGGACGAGACCCAGTACTTC. It translates to CASSFDRADETQYF. The gene calls are TRBV5-1 and TRBJ2-5, with 7 bases aligning to TRBD1. Germline lookup yields CDR1 SGHRS and CDR2 YFSETQ. The junction had 6 bases not matched to a gene; V was cut back by 2 bases and J by 5 bases. This CDR3 comprises 14 residues.

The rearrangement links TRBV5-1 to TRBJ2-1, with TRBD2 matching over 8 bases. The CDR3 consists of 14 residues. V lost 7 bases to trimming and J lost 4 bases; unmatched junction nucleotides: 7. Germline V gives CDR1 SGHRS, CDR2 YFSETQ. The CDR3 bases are TGCGCCAGCTCCTACTTAGCGGGATACAATGAGCAGTTCTTC. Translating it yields CASSYLAGYNEQFF. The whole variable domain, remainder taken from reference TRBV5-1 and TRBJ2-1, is KAGVTQTPRYLIKTRGQQVTLSCSPISGHRSVSWYQQTPGQGLQFLFEYFSETQRNKGNFPGRFSGRQFSNSRSEMNVSTLELGDSALYLCASSYLAGYNEQFFGPGTRLTVL.

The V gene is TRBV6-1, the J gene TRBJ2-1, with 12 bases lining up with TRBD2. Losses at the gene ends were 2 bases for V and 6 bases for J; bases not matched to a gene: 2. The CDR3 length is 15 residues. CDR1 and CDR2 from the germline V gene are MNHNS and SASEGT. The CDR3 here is CASSERGLAGNEQFF. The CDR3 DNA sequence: TGTGCCAGCAGTGAACGGGGACTAGCGGGCAATGAGCAGTTCTTC.